The sequence of this T cell receptor beta chain was determined in a study of blood T cell repertoires in COVID-19 (dated by TCRdb to the early 2020s). Regarding the research as a whole: Samples from collaborators originated in the United States, Italy and Spain and spanned both the acute and convalescent phases of COVID-19. Where HLA class I and class II types were available, the types were taken from metadata supplied by the sample provider, not from assay-based typing. Deeply sampled blood TCRbeta repertoires from subjects exposed to, actively infected with, or recovered from COVID-19 were included in the dataset. The repertoires were made available in a free public database intended to serve as a resource for research on the immune response to SARS-CoV-2. The sample metadata nearly always contained a de-identified subject ID, COVID-19 status, age in years and sex. The prospective study material was composed of cDNA or gDNA derived from T cells, B-cell-depleted T cells, or PBMCs. Samples came from the ongoing ImmuneRACE study (first 160 participants) plus 1,254 subjects from 6 global collaborators. Results the study describes overall, beyond this receptor: Clinical and demographic metadata were provided uncurated, with the amount varying by source and participant.

Enrolling through a virtual design, the prospective study's participants ranged in age from roughly 18 to 95 years and lived across more than 20 United States geographic areas. Cohort assignment in the prospective study relied on participant-reported clinical history from a screening survey and a study questionnaire. Recovered participants in ImmuneRACE Cohort 3 were defined by two consecutive negative NP/OP PCR tests, clearance by a healthcare professional, or resolution of symptoms. Each participant in the prospective study had whole blood, serum and a nasopharyngeal or oropharyngeal swab collected by mobile phlebotomists. Additional blood draws and questionnaires over an approximately two-month period could optionally be provided by prospective study participants. Blood samples from the prospective study were shipped frozen or at room temperature prior to DNA extraction. TCRbeta CDR3 regions were amplified from genomic DNA by means of the immunoSEQ Assay, a bias-controlled multiplex PCR. Concerning the study's data processing: Nucleated cell counts per sample were estimated from amplification of reference gene primers within the assay. To quantify the absolute abundance of each unique TCRbeta CDR3 rearrangement, sequence reads were collapsed and filtered. Productive Simpson clonality was computed per sample as the square root of Simpson's diversity index over productive rearrangements. In TCRdb, the immuneACCESS table is reduced to in-frame sequences with V and J assigned. These tables do not hold every clone; where another copy was compared, an unresolved V gene accounts for under half, and the others remain unexplained. The DNA was the basis for D and trimming; V, J and clone size are from that table. Across this sample there are some 120,000 clones, with roughly four fifths seen only once. The leading ten clones occupy over 15% of the sample.

Points on this clone: Its recognized antigen is unknown. No clone much larger than this one lies a single base away; base qualities are absent.

CDR1 and CDR2, per the germline V gene, are SGHRS and YFSETQ. The CDR3 holds 22 amino acids from the cysteine to the phenylalanine. Just CDR3 DNA is preserved here, 66 bases in frame from base 1. V and J are trimmed by 3 bases and 5 bases, and the gene matches miss 24 bases of the junction. The sequence joins TRBV5-1 to TRBJ2-5; 14 bases in the junction line up with TRBD2. The sequenced sample was PBMCs or T cells enriched from blood (not recorded which). The clonotype was recovered from a man aged 25 to 40 who had recovered from COVID-19. The CDR3 has the sequence CASSYPRDQGRLAGGPDETQYF. The DNA sequence is TGCGCCAGCAGCTACCCTCGGGACCAGGGACGACTAGCGGGAGGGCCAGATGAGACCCAGTACTTC.